Below, 14 T cell receptor beta chains from the same sample are listed, as sequenced in a study of blood T cell repertoires in COVID-19. Here immunoSEQ multiplex PCR was the method, and the copy in TCRdb shows in-frame clones only, minus some. This table has fewer than 300,000 clones, around 82% appearing once. The sample taken for sequencing was peripheral blood. The receptor source for this set is a human donor in a cohort sampled during active COVID-19.

The rearrangement joins TRBV18 to TRBJ2-1; the match to TRBD2 covers 9 bases. This CDR3 spans 12 amino acids. Per the germline V gene, CDR1 is KGHSH and CDR2 is LQKENI. The trim removed 3 bases at V and 10 bases at J, leaving 1 base unmatched. The CDR3 region has the DNA TGTGCCAGCTCACCCCTAGCGGGGGAGCAGTTCTTC. This translates into CASSPLAGEQFF.

V gene TRBV10-3 combines with J gene TRBJ2-7; the match to TRBD2 covers 8 bases. CDR1 and CDR2 from the germline V gene are ENHRY and SYGVKD. Trimming at V came to 5 bases and at J to 5 bases, leaving 5 bases not matched to a gene. The CDR3 covers 13 residues. CDR3 DNA: TGTGCCATCAGTAGCGGGAGTTTTGACGAGCAGTACTTC. This translates into CAISSGSFDEQYF.

The V and J genes are TRBV5-1 and TRBJ1-2, with TRBD1 matching over 9 bases. Unmatched junction bases numbered 5, after V lost 4 bases and J lost 4 bases. CDR3 size: 14 residues. Germline CDR1 SGHRS, CDR2 YFSETQ. Here the CDR3 reads CASSRTTGGYGYTF. CDR3 sequence (DNA): TGCGCCAGCAGCAGAACGACAGGGGGCTATGGCTACACCTTC. Together with reference TRBV5-1 and TRBJ1-2, the CDR3 gives the full variable domain: KAGVTQTPRYLIKTRGQQVTLSCSPISGHRSVSWYQQTPGQGLQFLFEYFSETQRNKGNFPGRFSGRQFSNSRSEMNVSTLELGDSALYLCASSRTTGGYGYTFGSGTRLTVV.

This clone has only a few counts. The chain links TRBV9 to TRBJ2-5; TRBD2 agrees at 10 bases. Germline V gene sequence: CDR1 SGDLS, CDR2 YYNGEE. This CDR3 is 17 amino acids long. Trimming removed 0 bases from V and 4 bases from J; junction bases left unmatched: 9. The CDR3 here is CASSVGASGSQRETQYF. For the CDR3, the DNA is TGTGCCAGCAGCGTAGGGGCTAGCGGGAGTCAACGAGAGACCCAGTACTTC.

The chain combines TRBV6-5 with TRBJ1-1; D might be TRBD1 (5 bases). The CDR3 length is 12 residues. V shed 9 bases and J shed 4 bases, with 12 bases lying between them. CDR1 and CDR2 (germline): MNHEY, SVGAGI. The CDR3 DNA reads TGTGCCAGTAAAAGGAGGGGCACTGAAGCTTTCTTT. This sequence encodes CASKRRGTEAFF.

The V gene is TRBV6-5, the J gene TRBJ2-2; TRBD1 matches at 7 bases. The germline V gene has CDR1 MNHEY and CDR2 SVGAGI. V lost 2 bases, J lost 0 bases, and 3 bases stayed unmatched. The CDR3 covers 16 residues. The CDR3 nucleotides are TGTGCCAGCAGTTACGGGACAGTAGCGAACACCGGGGAGCTGTTTTTT. Protein: CASSYGTVANTGELFF.

The chain couples TRBV3-1 (or the pseudogene TRBV3-2) to TRBJ1-1, with D possibly matching TRBD1 (5 bases). The CDR3 has 14 residues. Trimming shortened V by 4 bases and J by 5 bases, and 14 bases separated the two germline ends. Germline CDR1 and CDR2: LGHDT and YNNKEL (reference sequence). This CDR3 is CASSPRVSVTEAFF. The CDR3 nucleotides read TGTGCCAGCAGCCCCAGGGTTTCGGTTACTGAAGCTTTCTTT.

This chain connects TRBV18 to TRBJ2-7, with TRBD1 as a possible D gene (6 bases). The CDR3 has 16 amino acids. The ends were cut back, 3 bases at V and 7 bases at J, with 22 bases in the middle. Germline loops: CDR1 KGHSH, CDR2 LQKENI. The CDR3 bases are TGTGCCAGCTCACCGGGAGTAGGGACACCCCCGAGGGAGCAGTACTTC. Residues: CASSPGVGTPPREQYF.

CDR3 protein: CASSIDLTDTQYF. CDR3 DNA sequence: TGTGCCAGTAGTATAGACCTCACAGATACGCAGTATTTT. The genes are TRBV19 and TRBJ2-3; D is unresolved. There are 13 residues in the CDR3. Trimming cost V 0 bases and J 2 bases, with 3 bases left between them. The germline V gene encodes CDR1 LNHDA and CDR2 SQIVND (reference sequence).

This rearrangement joins TRBV6-5 to TRBJ1-4; 10 bases are shared with TRBD1. V was pared by 11 bases and J by 8 bases, with 11 bases of the junction left unmatched. CDR1 is MNHEY and CDR2 is SVGAGI in the germline V gene. The CDR3 is 14 amino acids. In DNA form, the CDR3 reads TGTGCCGTAGACGAGGACAGGGGGTGGGAAAAACTGTTTTTT. It encodes CAVDEDRGWEKLFF.

The chain employs TRBV12-3 or TRBV12-4 and TRBJ1-1; D not resolved. The CDR3 contains 13 residues. V was pared by 7 bases and J by 1 base, with 10 bases between. The CDR3 sequence is CASTKTWNTEAFF. The CDR3 region has the DNA TGTGCCAGCACCAAGACATGGAACACTGAAGCTTTCTTT.

The chain employs TRBV5-4 and TRBJ2-7; a possible D gene is TRBD1 (6 bases). The V end lost 10 bases, the J end lost 6 bases, and 23 bases lay between the germline ends. The CDR3 has 14 amino acids. Germline V gene lookup returns CDR1 SGHNT and CDR2 YYREEE (reference sequence). CDR3 in DNA: TGTGCCGTCCAGACAGGCTTGACTTTGGCCGAGCAGTACTTC. Residues: CAVQTGLTLAEQYF. Variable domain in full (rest from reference TRBV5-4 and TRBJ2-7): ETGVTQSPTHLIKTRGQQVTLRCSSQSGHNTVSWYQQALGQGPQFIFQYYREEENGRGNFPPRFSGLQFPNYSSELNVNALELDDSALYLCAVQTGLTLAEQYFGPGTRLTVT.

The chain couples TRBV19 to TRBJ1-3, with D possibly being TRBD1 (6 bases). Germline V gene sequence: CDR1 LNHDA, CDR2 SQIVND (reference sequence). This CDR3 is 14 amino acids long. The germline V and J ends were trimmed by 8 bases and 0 bases, with 11 bases remaining between them. The CDR3 DNA reads TGTGCCAGTGAGACAGGCAGCTCTGGAAACACCATATATTTT. Protein sequence: CASETGSSGNTIYF.

This chain uses TRBV28 with TRBJ2-7, with TRBD1 matching 9 bases. Germline V lookup: CDR1 MDHEN, CDR2 SYDVKM. The trim removed 2 bases at V and 2 bases at J, leaving 13 bases unmatched. CDR3 length equals 18 residues. As DNA, the CDR3 is TGTGCCAGCAGTTTAAGAGTTTCTGGACGGGACAGGGCCTACGAGCAGTACTTC. Amino acid sequence: CASSLRVSGRDRAYEQYF.